Below, 8 T cell receptor beta chains from the same sample are listed, as sequenced in a study of cytomegalovirus exposure and HLA in healthy donors. In the PCR, 60 Vbeta and 13 Jbeta primers were used. Data came from immunoSEQ multiplex PCR; TCRdb stores just in-frame clones and leaves some out. Of fewer than 95,000 clones in the sample, around three quarters were seen once. The sample comprised PBMCs. The receptor set was obtained from a man aged 25 to 45 in good health and CMV-seronegative.

V and J are TRBV10-3 and TRBJ1-5; 10 nucleotides match TRBD1. J was trimmed by 6 bases and V by 0 bases; bases with no gene match: 2. In germline, CDR1 is ENHRY, CDR2 SYGVKD. The CDR3 extends over 15 amino acids. CDR3 DNA sequence: TGTGCCATCAGTGAGTCGGGGGACAGGGGTCAGCCCCAGCATTTT. Its protein is CAISESGDRGQPQHF.

This chain connects TRBV15 to TRBJ2-1, with TRBD1 identical over 9 bases. Germline lookup yields CDR1 LNHNV and CDR2 YYDKDF (reference sequence). The CDR3 length is 15 residues. Losses at the gene ends were 3 bases for V and 3 bases for J; bases not matched to a gene: 3. CDR3 in amino acids: CATSRTGGFYNEQFF. The CDR3 nucleotides read TGTGCCACCAGCAGGACAGGGGGGTTCTACAATGAGCAGTTCTTC.

The chain employs TRBV9 and TRBJ1-6, with TRBD1 matching 8 bases. The CDR3 has 15 amino acids. Trimming at V came to 1 base and at J to 7 bases, leaving 4 bases not matched to a gene. CDR1 is SGDLS, CDR2 YYNGEE, per germline. The CDR3 spells CASSVRGTGNSPLHF. The CDR3 bases are TGTGCCAGCAGCGTACGTGGGACAGGCAATTCACCCCTCCACTTT.

Comment on this clone: Mismatch with germline at one junction end may stem from a read error. The chain carries TRBV6-4 and TRBJ2-3, with a weak D call TRBD2 (6 bases). This CDR3 comprises 15 residues. Germline loops: CDR1 MRHNA, CDR2 SNTAGT. The DNA for the CDR3 is TGTGTCAGCAGTGAGGTAGCTAGCGGCACAGATACGCAGTATTTT. Protein sequence: CVSSEVASGTDTQYF.

Only one count was recorded for this clone. The rearrangement links TRBV4-1 to TRBJ1-4, with no clear D. Germline assignment: CDR1 MGHRA and CDR2 YSYEKL. V was pared by 3 bases and J by 6 bases, with 17 bases between. The CDR3 has 16 residues. The CDR3 sequence: CASSHKTEGIDEKLFF. CDR3 sequence (DNA): TGCGCCAGCAGCCACAAAACCGAGGGTATTGATGAAAAACTGTTTTTT.

The chain couples TRBV6-4 to TRBJ2-2; 10 positions match TRBD1. The V gene end was trimmed by 6 bases and the J gene end by 5 bases; junction bases not matched to a gene: 18. CDR1 is MRHNA, CDR2 SNTAGT, per germline. The CDR3 extends over 19 amino acids. The CDR3 here is CASRRKGARQGARTGELFF. CDR3 DNA sequence: TGTGCCAGCAGGAGGAAAGGGGCACGACAGGGGGCGAGGACCGGGGAGCTGTTTTTT.

The V and J genes are TRBV19 and TRBJ1-5; no clear D. CDR1 is LNHDA and CDR2 is SQIVND in the germline V gene (reference sequence). This CDR3 region has 15 residues. Trimming took off 7 bases at V and 7 bases at J, with 20 bases between the two ends. In DNA, the CDR3 is TGTGCCAGTACCCATAGGTCGGGGTTTAGACAGCCCCAGCATTTT. As protein: CASTHRSGFRQPQHF. The complete variable domain, with remaining parts taken from reference TRBV19 and TRBJ1-5, reads DGGITQSPKYLFRKEGQNVTLSCEQNLNHDAMYWYRQDPGQGLRLIYYSQIVNDFQKGDIAEGYSVSREKKESFPLTVTSAQKNPTAFYLCASTHRSGFRQPQHFGDGTRLSIL.

The genes are TRBV11-3 and TRBJ2-3; 9 positions match TRBD2. CDR1 is SGHNT and CDR2 is YENEEA in the germline V gene. J was trimmed by 5 bases and V by 1 base; bases with no gene match: 7. The CDR3 runs to 16 residues. The CDR3 DNA is TGTGCCAGCAGCTTAGGGTCCCGGACTAGCGAAGATACGCAGTATTTT. Its translation: CASSLGSRTSEDTQYF.